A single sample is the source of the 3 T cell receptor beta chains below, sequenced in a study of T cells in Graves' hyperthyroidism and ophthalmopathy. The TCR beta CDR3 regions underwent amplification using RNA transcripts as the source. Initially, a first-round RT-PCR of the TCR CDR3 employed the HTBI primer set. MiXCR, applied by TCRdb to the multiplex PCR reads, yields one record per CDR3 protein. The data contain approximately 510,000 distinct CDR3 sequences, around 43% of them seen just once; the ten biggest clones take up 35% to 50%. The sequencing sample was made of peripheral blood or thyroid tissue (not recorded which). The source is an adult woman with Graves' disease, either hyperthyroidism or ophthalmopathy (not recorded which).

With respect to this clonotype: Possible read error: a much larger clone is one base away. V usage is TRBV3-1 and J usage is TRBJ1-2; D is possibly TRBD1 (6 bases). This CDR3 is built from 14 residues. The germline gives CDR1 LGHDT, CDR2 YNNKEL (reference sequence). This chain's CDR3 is CASSQGNRAYGCTF. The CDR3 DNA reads TGTGCCAGCAGCCAAGGCAACAGGGCCTATGGCTGCACCTTC.

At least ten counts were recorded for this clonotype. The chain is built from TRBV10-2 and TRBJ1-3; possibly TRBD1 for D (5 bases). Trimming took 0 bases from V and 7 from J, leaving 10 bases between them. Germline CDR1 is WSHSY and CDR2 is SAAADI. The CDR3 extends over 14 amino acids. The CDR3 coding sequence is TGCGCCAGCAGTGAGTCGGGGGGTTGGAACACCATATATTTT. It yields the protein CASSESGGWNTIYF.

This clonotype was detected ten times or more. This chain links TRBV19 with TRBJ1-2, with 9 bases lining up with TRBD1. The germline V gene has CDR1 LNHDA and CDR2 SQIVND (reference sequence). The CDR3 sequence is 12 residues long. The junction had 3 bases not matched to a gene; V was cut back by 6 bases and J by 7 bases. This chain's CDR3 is CASRDRGLGYTF. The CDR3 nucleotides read TGTGCCAGTAGGGACAGGGGCCTTGGCTACACCTTC.